Listed below are T cell receptor beta chains from one sample, sequenced in a study of shared clonotypes between healthy human individuals. Some clones are missing from TCRdb's copy, which holds only in-frame ones; the method was immunoSEQ multiplex PCR. The data hold 75,000 to 100,000 clones, with more than 45% observed a single time. Sequencing used PBMCs. The receptors stem from a woman aged 35 to 49 in good health. Some clones in this sample may be carry-over from other donors' samples. CDR3s include the opening cysteine and the closing phenylalanine or tryptophan. The D gene is left open where the match is weak. For some rows the clone size is stated as once, few or many, or as a class when expanded; others skip it.

abundance	j_gene	v_gene	d_gene	CDR3nt	CDR3aa
many	TRBJ2-7	TRBV7-8	-	TGTGCCAGCAGCTCCGGGAACTTACCCTCCTACGAGCAGTACTTC	CASSSGNLPSYEQYF
-	TRBJ2-1	TRBV5-4	TRBD2	TGTGCCAGCAGCTTGGATCGGACTAGCTACAATGAGCAGTTCTTC	CASSLDRTSYNEQFF
few	TRBJ2-7	TRBV11-2	TRBD2	TGTGCCAGCAGCTGGGGGGCTAGCGGGAACTACGAGCAGTACTTC	CASSWGASGNYEQYF
-	TRBJ2-7	TRBV6-5	-	TGTGCCAGCAGGACCTTTGGGGAGCAGTACTTC	CASRTFGEQYF
many	TRBJ2-7	TRBV28	TRBD1	TGTGCCAGCAGTACGCCGGGACAGGGGTCCCCCTACGAGCAGTACTTC	CASSTPGQGSPYEQYF
-	TRBJ1-5	TRBV28	TRBD1	TGTGCCAGCAGTATGGGACAGGGGGCAGTCAATCAGCCCCAGCATTTT	CASSMGQGAVNQPQHF
many	TRBJ2-2	TRBV5-1	-	TGCGCCAGCAGCTTCGAGGGCACCGGGGAGCTGTTTTTT	CASSFEGTGELFF
-	TRBJ2-6	TRBV15	TRBD2	TGTGCCACCAGCAGGGGAGGGACTGGGGCCAACGTCCTGACTTTC	CATSRGGTGANVLTF
many	TRBJ2-7	TRBV18	-	TGTGCCAGCTCACCCTCGCAGAGCTCCTACGAGCAGTACTTC	CASSPSQSSYEQYF
-	TRBJ1-2	TRBV5-6	-	TGTGCCAGCAGCCAGCTCGACAGGTACAACTATGGCTACACCTTC	CASSQLDRYNYGYTF
-	TRBJ2-6	TRBV25-1	-	TGTGCCAGCAGTGTACCTGGGGCCAACGTCCTGACTTTC	CASSVPGANVLTF
many	TRBJ2-7	TRBV28	-	TGTGCCAGCAGGGACGGAATCTACGAGCAGTACTTC	CASRDGIYEQYF
-	TRBJ2-4	TRBV6-5	-	TGTGCCAGCAGTAGTGGGGTACTAGCCAAAAACATTCAGTACTTC	CASSSGVLAKNIQYF
many	TRBJ2-7	TRBV15	-	TGTGCCACCAGCAGAGATCTCGAGCAGTACTTC	CATSRDLEQYF
many	TRBJ2-1	TRBV25-1	TRBD2	TGTGCCAGCAGTGAAAAGGGTAGCGGGAGTGATGAGCAGTTCTTC	CASSEKGSGSDEQFF
-	TRBJ2-1	TRBV18	TRBD1	TGTGCCAGCTCCTCCGGGACAGGGGGTCCCTACAATGAGCAGTTCTTC	CASSSGTGGPYNEQFF
-	TRBJ2-3	TRBV25-1	TRBD2	TGTGCCAGCAGTTCAACCCGCCCTGAGCGGGGGTACACAGATACGCAGTATTTT	CASSSTRPERGYTDTQYF
-	TRBJ2-2	TRBV30	-	TGTGCCTGGGCTTCTTTCGGGGAGCTGTTTTTT	CAWASFGELFF
few	TRBJ2-2	TRBV16	TRBD2	TGTGCCAGCAGCCAACCCCTAGCGGGAAGCACCGGGGAGCTGTTTTTT	CASSQPLAGSTGELFF
few	TRBJ2-5	TRBV6-1	-	TGTGCCAGCAGTATCGGGCCGAACGTGGAGACCCAGTACTTC	CASSIGPNVETQYF
-	TRBJ2-1	TRBV9	-	TGTGCCAGCAGCGTAGTGCCTGGGGCTGGCGATGAGCAGTTCTTC	CASSVVPGAGDEQFF
-	TRBJ2-2	TRBV10-3	TRBD2	TGTGCCATCAGTGAGTCGACTAGCGGGAGGGCCGGGACCGGGGAGCTGTTTTTT	CAISESTSGRAGTGELFF
few	TRBJ2-5	TRBV7-7	TRBD2	TGTGCTAGCAGCTCACTAGCGGGAGCGGGGACCCAGTACTTC	CASSSLAGAGTQYF
-	TRBJ2-2	TRBV19	-	TGTGCCAGTAGTATAGTAGGCACAGGCTTTAGCACCGGGGAGCTGTTTTTT	CASSIVGTGFSTGELFF
-	TRBJ2-7	TRBV6-4	-	TGTGCCATCAGTGCCGGATCCTACGAGCAGTACTTC	CAISAGSYEQYF
-	TRBJ2-1	TRBV6-1	TRBD2	TGTGCCAGCAGTAACCTAGCGGGATCCTACAATGAGCAGTTCTTC	CASSNLAGSYNEQFF
-	TRBJ2-5	TRBV5-1	-	TGCGCCAGCAGCCGCGGGACAGAACAAGAGACCCAGTACTTC	CASSRGTEQETQYF
-	TRBJ1-5	TRBV9	TRBD1	TGTGCCAGCAGCTCCAAGAGGTACGGAGGGGGCCAGCCCCAGCATTTT	CASSSKRYGGGQPQHF
many	TRBJ2-1	TRBV18	TRBD2	TGTGCCAGCTCACCTAGCGGGAGCTCCTACAATGAGCAGTTCTTC	CASSPSGSSYNEQFF
-	TRBJ1-1	TRBV18	-	TGTGCCAGCTCACCACAAACAGGGTGGGACACTGAAGCTTTCTTT	CASSPQTGWDTEAFF
-	TRBJ2-1	TRBV7-8	-	TGTGCCAGCAGCATTATGGCCGGCTCCTACAATGAGCAGTTCTTC	CASSIMAGSYNEQFF
-	TRBJ1-2	TRBV30	-	TGTGCCTGGAGTGTAGGGAGGGGGAATGGCTACACCTTC	CAWSVGRGNGYTF
-	TRBJ1-2	TRBV27	-	TGTGCCAGCAGTTGGGGGGTAGGCCGGTATGGCTACACCTTC	CASSWGVGRYGYTF
-	TRBJ2-1	TRBV13	-	TGTGCCAGCAGTCACAGCTGGGGCGCCGGGGACAATGAGCAGTTCTTC	CASSHSWGAGDNEQFF
-	TRBJ2-5	TRBV1	-	TGCACCAGCAGCCACCACGGAGCGGGAGGGCCAAAGACCCAGTACTTC	CTSSHHGAGGPKTQYF
many	TRBJ1-1	TRBV12-2	-	TGTGCAAGTCGCTCACCGAGCTTGGCTGAAAGCCCCATGAACACTGAAGCTTTCTTT	CASRSPSLAESPMNTEAFF
many	TRBJ2-1	TRBV7-9	TRBD2	TGTGCCAGCAGGCCCGCGGGAGACGCAGTCGGGACCAGCAAGTTCTTC	CASRPAGDAVGTSKFF
medium-sized	TRBJ2-6	TRBV7-9	TRBD1	TGTGCCAGCAGCCAAAGGGACAGGGGCGGTAAAGGGGCCAACGTCCTGACTTTC	CASSQRDRGGKGANVLTF
-	TRBJ2-1	TRBV4-2	-	TGTGCCAGCAGCTTGGGAAGGCGGAACCGATACAATGAGCAGTTCTTC	CASSLGRRNRYNEQFF
many	TRBJ2-7	TRBV9	-	TGTGCCAGCAGCCCAAACGTTCACGAGCAGTACTTC	CASSPNVHEQYF
-	TRBJ2-1	TRBV6-6	-	TGTGCCAGCAGTTCCTTACTGTCCGCGGGGAATGAGCAGTTCTTC	CASSSLLSAGNEQFF
few	TRBJ2-7	TRBV16	TRBD1	TGTGCCAGCAGCCCTCCAGCACGGGACAGGGTCTCCTACGAGCAGTACTTC	CASSPPARDRVSYEQYF
-	TRBJ2-5	TRBV5-1	TRBD1	TGCGCCAGCAGCTTGGCCTTTGGACAGGGACAAGAGACCCAGTACTTC	CASSLAFGQGQETQYF
-	TRBJ1-6	TRBV30	TRBD1	TGTGCCTGGACCGCCGGGACAGGGGGCGCGTATAATTCACCCCTCCACTTT	CAWTAGTGGAYNSPLHF
many	TRBJ1-5	TRBV4-3	-	TGCGCCAGCAGCCAAGATTGGAGTCAGCCCCAGCATTTT	CASSQDWSQPQHF
many	TRBJ2-1	TRBV11-3	TRBD2	TGTGCCAGCAGCTTGCGCGGGAGGGGTGAGCAGTTCTTC	CASSLRGRGEQFF
few	TRBJ1-2	TRBV7-2	TRBD1	TGTGCCAGCAGCTCAAGACAGGGGGCCGGCTATGGCTACACCTTC	CASSSRQGAGYGYTF